The 14 T cell receptor beta chains presented below share a single source sample, sequenced in a study of T-cell reconstitution after alpha-beta-depleted transplantation in children. Preparing the TCRbeta library involved the use of unique molecular identifiers. TCRdb itself ran the PCR reads through MiXCR, one entry per CDR3 protein. The sample records roughly 350,000 distinct CDR3 sequences, around a tenth being singletons. The sequences come from PBMCs from the stem cell graft donor, collected from the stem cell graft. The receptors derive from a human donor who donated a stem cell graft to a child with acute lymphoblastic leukemia.

The rearrangement uses TRBV7-2 and TRBJ2-3, with 9 bases that match TRBD1. CDR1 and CDR2 from the germline V gene are SGHTA and FQGNSA. CDR3 size: 15 residues. Trimming removed 5 bases from V and 2 bases from J; junction bases left unmatched: 5. CDR3 nucleotide sequence: TGTGCCAGCAGCGCGGGACAGGGACTCACAGATACGCAGTATTTT. It specifies CASSAGQGLTDTQYF.

This clonotype was observed a few times. The J gene is TRBJ2-1, the V gene TRBV2, with TRBD1 matching over 7 bases. The CDR3 sequence is 15 residues long. Germline V gene data show CDR1 as SNHLY and CDR2 as FYNNEI. V was clipped by 3 bases and J by 2 bases; unmatched bases: 4. In DNA, the CDR3 is TGTGCCAGCAGTGAGGGACAGTCCACCTACAATGAGCAGTTCTTC. Its translation is CASSEGQSTYNEQFF.

The genes are TRBV7-8 and TRBJ2-7, with D perhaps matching TRBD2 (7 bases). Germline CDR1 SGHVS, CDR2 FQNEAQ. The CDR3 has 14 amino acids. The V end was cut by 6 bases, the J end by 2 bases, with 14 bases between. This chain's CDR3 is CASRTGRVPYEQYF. In nucleotides, the CDR3 is TGTGCCAGCAGAACAGGGAGGGTACCCTACGAGCAGTACTTC.

This clonotype showed up just a few times. The V and J genes are TRBV11-2 and TRBJ2-3, with D maybe TRBD2 (6 bases). The CDR3 is made up of 19 amino acids. Looked up from germline, CDR1 is SGHAT and CDR2 is FQNNGV. Trimming took off 0 bases at V and 3 bases at J, with 22 bases between the two ends. CDR3: CASSLDRRGLREVTDTQYF. DNA for the CDR3: TGTGCCAGCAGCTTAGATCGCCGGGGACTCCGAGAAGTTACAGATACGCAGTATTTT.

This clonotype showed up just a few times. V is TRBV12-3 or TRBV12-4 and J is TRBJ2-5; 9 bases agree with TRBD1. V gave up 5 bases and J gave up 5 bases; unmatched junction bases: 12. The CDR3 length is 16 residues. CDR3 residues: CASSQAGTGFNETQYF. The CDR3 DNA sequence: TGTGCCAGCAGTCAAGCCGGGACAGGGTTTAATGAGACCCAGTACTTC.

This clonotype was recorded many times. The chain links TRBV7-9 to TRBJ2-2; the D is unclear. The CDR3 is 14 amino acids. Germline V gene data show CDR1 as SEHNR and CDR2 as FQNEAQ (reference sequence). V lost 0 bases to trimming and J lost 5 bases, with 7 bases between them. The CDR3 nucleotides are TGTGCCAGCAGCTTAGCTGGGTCAACCGGGGAGCTGTTTTTT. It specifies CASSLAGSTGELFF. Filled out from reference TRBV7-9 and TRBJ2-2, the complete variable domain reads DTGVSQNPRHKITKRGQNVTFRCDPISEHNRLYWYRQTLGQGPEFLTYFQNEAQLEKSRLLSDRFSAERPKGSFSTLEIQRTEQGDSAMYLCASSLAGSTGELFFGEGSRLTVL.

This clonotype was seen only a few times. The rearrangement uses TRBV4-3 and TRBJ1-4, with D possibly TRBD1 on 6 matching bases. Trimming took off 3 bases at V and 6 bases at J, with 20 bases between the two ends. Germline V CDR1 and CDR2: LGHNA, YSLEER. The CDR3 totals 17 residues. The CDR3 sequence: CASSHGVEGGSDEKLFF. CDR3 bases: TGCGCCAGCAGCCATGGTGTTGAGGGGGGCTCGGATGAAAAACTGTTTTTT.

Many counts were recorded for this clonotype. This chain connects TRBV5-1 to TRBJ2-3; TRBD2 matches at 8 bases. Unmatched junction bases numbered 8, after V lost 7 bases and J lost 1 base. The length of the CDR3 is 15 residues. Germline V gives CDR1 SGHRS, CDR2 YFSETQ. CDR3 sequence reads: CASARLASGTDTQYF. CDR3 DNA sequence: TGCGCCAGCGCCCGACTAGCGTCTGGCACAGATACGCAGTATTTT.

V usage is TRBV10-3 and J usage is TRBJ2-7, with D unresolved. CDR3 size: 17 residues. V dropped 0 bases and J dropped 5 bases, with 20 bases sitting between them. Germline-derived CDR1 and CDR2 are ENHRY and SYGVKD. CDR3 bases: TGTGCCATCAGTGAGTCGACCCGGGCTAGATTGACCCACGAGCAGTACTTC. It codes for CAISESTRARLTHEQYF.

The rearrangement uses TRBV7-2 and TRBJ2-7; 9 bases agree with TRBD1. The V gene end was trimmed by 2 bases and the J gene end by 4 bases; junction bases not matched to a gene: 12. The germline CDR1 and CDR2 sequences are SGHTA and FQGNSA. There are 17 residues in the CDR3. The CDR3, as DNA: TGTGCCAGCAGCTTATTTATCGCGGGACAGGGATCGTACGAGCAGTACTTC. Protein sequence: CASSLFIAGQGSYEQYF. Together with reference TRBV7-2 and TRBJ2-7, the CDR3 gives the full variable domain: GAGVSQSPSNKVTEKGKDVELRCDPISGHTALYWYRQSLGQGLEFLIYFQGNSAPDKSGLPSDRFSAERTGGSVSTLTIQRTQQEDSAVYLCASSLFIAGQGSYEQYFGPGTRLTVT.

Many counts were recorded for this clonotype. This rearrangement joins TRBV7-8 to TRBJ2-7; weak D call: TRBD2 (6 bases). The V end lost 0 bases, the J end lost 7 bases, and 13 bases lay between the germline ends. Germline V gene sequence: CDR1 SGHVS, CDR2 FQNEAQ. CDR3 size: 14 residues. This CDR3 reads CASSLAGGGKEQYF. The CDR3 DNA reads TGTGCCAGCAGCTTAGCGGGAGGCGGGAAGGAGCAGTACTTC.

CDR3 in amino acids: CSARHSNQPQHF. The CDR3 bases are TGCAGTGCTAGGCATAGCAATCAGCCCCAGCATTTT. The V gene is TRBV20-1, the J gene TRBJ1-5; D remains unclear. Germline values: CDR1 DFQATT, CDR2 SNEGSKA (reference sequence). The CDR3 has 12 residues. V dropped 3 bases and J dropped 0 bases, with 3 bases sitting between them.

The V gene is TRBV29-1, the J gene TRBJ2-7; 10 positions match TRBD2. The CDR3 runs to 19 residues. Losses at the gene ends were 0 bases for V and 0 bases for J; bases not matched to a gene: 14. Germline CDR1 reads SQVTM; CDR2 reads ANQGSEA. The CDR3 DNA is TGCAGCGTTGAAGATGAGGCAGGGCTAGCGGGAGACATCTCCTACGAGCAGTACTTC. This gives the protein CSVEDEAGLAGDISYEQYF.

This clonotype was counted ten times or more. V and J are TRBV20-1 and TRBJ2-7; 10 nucleotides agree with TRBD1. With V trimmed by 3 bases and J by 2 bases, 4 bases remained unmatched. This CDR3 has 14 amino acids. Germline CDR1 is DFQATT and CDR2 is SNEGSKA (reference sequence). The CDR3 nucleotides read TGCAGTGCTAGTGGGACAGGGGAACCCTACGAGCAGTACTTC. Its protein product is CSASGTGEPYEQYF.